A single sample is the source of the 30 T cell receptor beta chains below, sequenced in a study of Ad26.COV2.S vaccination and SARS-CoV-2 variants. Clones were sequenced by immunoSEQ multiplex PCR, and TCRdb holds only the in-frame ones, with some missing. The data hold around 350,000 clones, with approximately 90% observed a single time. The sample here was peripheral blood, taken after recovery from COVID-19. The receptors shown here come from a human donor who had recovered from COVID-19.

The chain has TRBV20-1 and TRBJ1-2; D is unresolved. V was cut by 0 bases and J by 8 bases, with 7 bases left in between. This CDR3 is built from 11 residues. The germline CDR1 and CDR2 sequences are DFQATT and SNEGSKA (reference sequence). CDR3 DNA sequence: TGCAGTGCTAGAGAACAAAACGGCTACACCTTC. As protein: CSAREQNGYTF.

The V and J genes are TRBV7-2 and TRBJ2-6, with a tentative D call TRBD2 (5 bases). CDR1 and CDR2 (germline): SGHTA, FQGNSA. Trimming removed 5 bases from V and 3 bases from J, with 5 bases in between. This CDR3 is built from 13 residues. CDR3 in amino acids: CASSTSGANVLTF. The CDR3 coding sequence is TGTGCCAGCAGCACTAGTGGGGCCAACGTCCTGACTTTC.

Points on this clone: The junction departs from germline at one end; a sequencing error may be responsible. The DNA for the CDR3 is TGTACCAGCAGCTTAGCAGGGTCGGAACAGCCCCAGCATTTT. Protein product: CTSSLAGSEQPQHF. This sequence joins TRBV7-9 and TRBJ1-5; D possibly corresponds to TRBD1 (5 bases). There are 14 residues in the CDR3. Germline V lookup: CDR1 SEHNR, CDR2 FQNEAQ (reference sequence).

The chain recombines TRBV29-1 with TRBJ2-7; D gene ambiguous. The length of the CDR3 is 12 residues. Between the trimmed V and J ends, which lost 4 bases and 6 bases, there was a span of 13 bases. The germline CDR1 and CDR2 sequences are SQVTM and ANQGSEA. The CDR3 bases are TGCAGCGTTGGCTCAGGAATGGGCGAGCAGTACTTC. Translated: CSVGSGMGEQYF.

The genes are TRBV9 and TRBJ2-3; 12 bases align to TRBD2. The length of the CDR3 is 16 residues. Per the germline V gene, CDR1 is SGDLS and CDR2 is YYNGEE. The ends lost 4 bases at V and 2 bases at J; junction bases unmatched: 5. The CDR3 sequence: CASSPGLAGNTDTQYF. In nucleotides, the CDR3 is TGTGCCAGCAGCCCAGGACTAGCGGGGAACACAGATACGCAGTATTTT.

CDR3 DNA sequence: TGTGCCAGCAGCCGTAGCGGGGGGATCTACAATGAGCAGTTCTTC. Translation gives CASSRSGGIYNEQFF. This chain links TRBV7-2 with TRBJ2-1; 10 bases fit TRBD2. The V and J ends lost 5 bases and 3 bases, in that order; junction bases with no gene match: 4. The CDR3 runs 15 residues. Germline-derived CDR1 and CDR2 are SGHTA and FQGNSA.

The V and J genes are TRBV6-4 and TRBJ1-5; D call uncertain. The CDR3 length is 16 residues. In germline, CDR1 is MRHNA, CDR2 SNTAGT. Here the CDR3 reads CVLYGHVRSNNQPQHF. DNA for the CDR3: TGTGTTCTATACGGGCACGTCAGGTCCAACAATCAGCCCCAGCATTTT.

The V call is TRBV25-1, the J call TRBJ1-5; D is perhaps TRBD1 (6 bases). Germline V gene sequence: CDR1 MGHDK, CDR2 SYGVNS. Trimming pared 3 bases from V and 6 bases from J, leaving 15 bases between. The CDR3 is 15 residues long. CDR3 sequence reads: CASSEIARGGQPQHF. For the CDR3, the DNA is TGTGCCAGCAGTGAGATCGCCAGGGGCGGTCAGCCCCAGCATTTT.

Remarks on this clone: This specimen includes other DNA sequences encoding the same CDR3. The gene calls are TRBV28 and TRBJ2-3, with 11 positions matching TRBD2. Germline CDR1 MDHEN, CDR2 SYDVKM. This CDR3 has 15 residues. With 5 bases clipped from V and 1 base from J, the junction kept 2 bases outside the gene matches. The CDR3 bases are TGTGCCAGCAGTCTTAGCGGGGGGGGCACAGATACGCAGTATTTT. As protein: CASSLSGGGTDTQYF. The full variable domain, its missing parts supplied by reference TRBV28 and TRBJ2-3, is DVKVTQSSRYLVKRTGEKVFLECVQDMDHENMFWYRQDPGLGLRLIYFSYDVKMKEKGDIPEGYSVSREKKERFSLILESASTNQTSMYLCASSLSGGGTDTQYFGPGTRLTVL.

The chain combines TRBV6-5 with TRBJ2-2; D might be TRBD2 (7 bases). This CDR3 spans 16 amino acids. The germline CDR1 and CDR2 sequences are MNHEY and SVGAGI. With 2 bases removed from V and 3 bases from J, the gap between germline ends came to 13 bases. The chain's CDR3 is CASSYLGGGYTGELFF. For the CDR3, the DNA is TGTGCCAGCAGTTACCTAGGGGGAGGGTACACCGGGGAGCTGTTTTTT.

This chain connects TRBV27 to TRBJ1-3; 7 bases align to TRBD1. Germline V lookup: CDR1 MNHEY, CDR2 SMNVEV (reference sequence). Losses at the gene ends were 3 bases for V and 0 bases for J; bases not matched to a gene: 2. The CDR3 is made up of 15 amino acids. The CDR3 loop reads CASSLAGGSGNTIYF. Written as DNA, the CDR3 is TGTGCCAGCAGTTTGGCAGGGGGCTCTGGAAACACCATATATTTT.

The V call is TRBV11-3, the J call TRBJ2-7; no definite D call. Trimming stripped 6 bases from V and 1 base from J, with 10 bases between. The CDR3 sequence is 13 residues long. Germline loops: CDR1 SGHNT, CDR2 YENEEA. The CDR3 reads CASSYDTSYEQYF. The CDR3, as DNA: TGTGCCAGCAGTTATGACACATCCTACGAGCAGTACTTC.

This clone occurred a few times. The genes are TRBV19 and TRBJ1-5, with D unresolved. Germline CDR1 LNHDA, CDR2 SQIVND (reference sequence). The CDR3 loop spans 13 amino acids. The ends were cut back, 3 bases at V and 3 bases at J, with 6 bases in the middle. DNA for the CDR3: TGTGCCAGTAGTATCGCCCTCAATCAGCCCCAGCATTTT. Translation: CASSIALNQPQHF.

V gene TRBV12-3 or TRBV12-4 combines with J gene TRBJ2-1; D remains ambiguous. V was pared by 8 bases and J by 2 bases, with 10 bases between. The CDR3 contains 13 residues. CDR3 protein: CASGPGPYNEQFF. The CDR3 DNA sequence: TGTGCCAGCGGTCCCGGGCCCTACAATGAGCAGTTCTTC.

The CDR3 DNA is TGCGCCAGCAGCTTGAGGTCGGAGACCCAGTACTTC. This encodes CASSLRSETQYF. V usage is TRBV5-1 and J usage is TRBJ2-5, with no clear D. The germline V and J ends were trimmed by 1 base and 5 bases, with 6 bases remaining between them. From germline, CDR1 is SGHRS and CDR2 YFSETQ. The length of the CDR3 is 12 residues.

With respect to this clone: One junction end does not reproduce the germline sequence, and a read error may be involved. The CDR3 sequence: CASSVSPGLSHEQYF. DNA of the CDR3: TGTGCCAGCAGCGTGTCCCCCGGTCTCTCCCACGAGCAGTACTTC. The chain employs TRBV9 and TRBJ2-7; D call uncertain. The CDR3 length is 15 residues. CDR1 and CDR2 (germline): SGDLS, YYNGEE.

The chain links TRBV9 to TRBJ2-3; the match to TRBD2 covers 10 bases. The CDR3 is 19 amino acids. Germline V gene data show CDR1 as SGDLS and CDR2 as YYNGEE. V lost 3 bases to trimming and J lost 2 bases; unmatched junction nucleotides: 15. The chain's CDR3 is CASSGDGSGGLMHTDTQYF. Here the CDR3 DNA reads TGTGCCAGCAGCGGAGATGGTAGCGGGGGGCTGATGCACACAGATACGCAGTATTTT. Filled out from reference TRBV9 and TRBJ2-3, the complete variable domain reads DSGVTQTPKHLITATGQRVTLRCSPRSGDLSVYWYQQSLDQGLQFLIQYYNGEERAKGNILERFSAQQFPDLHSELNLSSLELGDSALYFCASSGDGSGGLMHTDTQYFGPGTRLTVL.

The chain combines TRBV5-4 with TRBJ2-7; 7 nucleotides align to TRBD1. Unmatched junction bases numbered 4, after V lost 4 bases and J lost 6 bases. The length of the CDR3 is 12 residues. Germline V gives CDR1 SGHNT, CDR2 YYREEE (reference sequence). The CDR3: CASSHGTAEQYF. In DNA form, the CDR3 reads TGTGCCAGCAGCCATGGGACAGCCGAGCAGTACTTC.

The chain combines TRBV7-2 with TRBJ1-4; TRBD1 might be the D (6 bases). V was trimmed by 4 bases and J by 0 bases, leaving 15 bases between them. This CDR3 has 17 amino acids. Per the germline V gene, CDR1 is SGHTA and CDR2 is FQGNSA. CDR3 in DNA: TGTGCCAGCAGCTACGTTGGGGGGCTTGCAACTAATGAAAAACTGTTTTTT. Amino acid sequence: CASSYVGGLATNEKLFF.

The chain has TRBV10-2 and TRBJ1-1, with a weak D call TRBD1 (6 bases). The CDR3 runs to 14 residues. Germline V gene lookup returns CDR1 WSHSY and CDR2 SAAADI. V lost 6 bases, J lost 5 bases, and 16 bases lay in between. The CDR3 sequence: CASSLHREGTEAFF. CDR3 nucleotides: TGCGCCAGCAGCCTCCACAGGGAGGGGACTGAAGCTTTCTTT.

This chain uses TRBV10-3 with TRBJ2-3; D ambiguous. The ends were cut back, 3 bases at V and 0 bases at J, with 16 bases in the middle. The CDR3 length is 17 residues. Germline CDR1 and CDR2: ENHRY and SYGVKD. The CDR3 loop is CAISDVPIGKSTDTQYF. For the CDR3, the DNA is TGTGCCATCAGTGACGTCCCCATCGGAAAGAGCACAGATACGCAGTATTTT.

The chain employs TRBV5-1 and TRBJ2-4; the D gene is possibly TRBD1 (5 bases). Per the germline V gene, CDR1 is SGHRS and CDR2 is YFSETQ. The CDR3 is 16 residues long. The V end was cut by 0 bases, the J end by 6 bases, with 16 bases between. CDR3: CASSLASGLVPNIQYF. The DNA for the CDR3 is TGCGCCAGCAGCTTGGCCTCAGGGTTGGTTCCAAACATTCAGTACTTC.

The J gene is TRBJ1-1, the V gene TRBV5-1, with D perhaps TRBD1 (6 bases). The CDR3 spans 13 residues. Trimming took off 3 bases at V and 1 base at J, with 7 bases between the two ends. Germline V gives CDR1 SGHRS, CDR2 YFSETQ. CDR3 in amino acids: CASSWGQNTEAFF. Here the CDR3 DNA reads TGCGCCAGCAGCTGGGGACAGAACACTGAAGCTTTCTTT.

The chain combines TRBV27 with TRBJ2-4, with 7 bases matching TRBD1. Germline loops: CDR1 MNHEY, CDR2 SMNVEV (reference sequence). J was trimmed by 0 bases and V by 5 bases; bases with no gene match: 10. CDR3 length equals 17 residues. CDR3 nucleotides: TGTGCCAGCAGTCCGTCCGGGACAGAGGGAGCCAAAAACATTCAGTACTTC. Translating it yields CASSPSGTEGAKNIQYF.

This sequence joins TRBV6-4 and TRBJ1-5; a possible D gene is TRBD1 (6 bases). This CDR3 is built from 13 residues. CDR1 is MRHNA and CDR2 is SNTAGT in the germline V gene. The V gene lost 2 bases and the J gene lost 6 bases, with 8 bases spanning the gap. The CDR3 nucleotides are TGTGCCAGCAGTGACATGACAGGTCAGCCCCAGCATTTT. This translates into CASSDMTGQPQHF.

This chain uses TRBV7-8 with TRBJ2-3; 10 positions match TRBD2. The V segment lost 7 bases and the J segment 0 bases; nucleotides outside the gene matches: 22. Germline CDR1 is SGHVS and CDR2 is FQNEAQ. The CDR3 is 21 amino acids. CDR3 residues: CASTLGRGSGGSSSSTDTQYF. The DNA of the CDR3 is TGTGCCAGCACCCTAGGGAGAGGTAGCGGGGGGTCGTCCTCTAGCACAGATACGCAGTATTTT.

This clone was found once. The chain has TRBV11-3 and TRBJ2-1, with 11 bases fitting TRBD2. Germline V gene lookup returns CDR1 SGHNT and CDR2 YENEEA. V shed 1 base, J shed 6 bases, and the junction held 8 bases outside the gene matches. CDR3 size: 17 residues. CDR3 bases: TGTGCCAGCAGCTTAGGAGGGACTAGCGGCGAGGGCAATGAGCAGTTCTTC. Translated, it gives CASSLGGTSGEGNEQFF.

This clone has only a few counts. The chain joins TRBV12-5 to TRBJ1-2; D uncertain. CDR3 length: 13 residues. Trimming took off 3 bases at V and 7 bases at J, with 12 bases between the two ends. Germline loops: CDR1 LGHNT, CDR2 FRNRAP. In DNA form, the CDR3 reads TGTGCTAGTGGTTTAACGACGGGAGTTGGCTACACCTTC. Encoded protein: CASGLTTGVGYTF.

The CDR3 nucleotides are TGTGCCAGCCTTCCGGACAGGCGGCAAGAGACCCAGTACTTC. Its translation is CASLPDRRQETQYF. This chain connects TRBV7-8 to TRBJ2-5; 7 bases match TRBD1. Unmatched junction bases numbered 8, after V lost 8 bases and J lost 2 bases. The CDR3 extends over 14 amino acids. CDR1 and CDR2 from the germline V gene are SGHVS and FQNEAQ.

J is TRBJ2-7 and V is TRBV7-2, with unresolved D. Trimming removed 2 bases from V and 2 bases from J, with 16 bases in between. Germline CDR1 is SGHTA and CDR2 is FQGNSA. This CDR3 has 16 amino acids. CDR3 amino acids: CASSLSTTHLTYEQYF. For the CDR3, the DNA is TGTGCCAGCAGCTTAAGCACTACACATTTAACCTACGAGCAGTACTTC.